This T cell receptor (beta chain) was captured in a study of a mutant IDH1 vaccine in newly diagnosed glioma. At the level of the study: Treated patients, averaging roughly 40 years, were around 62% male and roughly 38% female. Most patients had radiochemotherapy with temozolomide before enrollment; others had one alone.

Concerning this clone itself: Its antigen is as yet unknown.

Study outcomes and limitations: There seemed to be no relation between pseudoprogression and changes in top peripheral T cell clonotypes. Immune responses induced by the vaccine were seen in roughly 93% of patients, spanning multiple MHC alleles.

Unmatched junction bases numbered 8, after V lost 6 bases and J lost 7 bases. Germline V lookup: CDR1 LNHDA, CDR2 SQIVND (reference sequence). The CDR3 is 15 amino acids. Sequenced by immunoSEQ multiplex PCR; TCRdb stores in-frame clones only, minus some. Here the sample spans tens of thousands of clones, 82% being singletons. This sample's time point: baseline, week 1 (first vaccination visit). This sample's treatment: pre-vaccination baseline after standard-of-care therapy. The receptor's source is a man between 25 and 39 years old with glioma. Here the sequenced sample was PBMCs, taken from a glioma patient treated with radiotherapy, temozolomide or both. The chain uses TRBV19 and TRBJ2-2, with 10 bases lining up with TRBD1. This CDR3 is CASRNRDRGNGELFF. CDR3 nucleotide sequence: TGTGCCAGTAGGAACAGGGACAGGGGTAACGGGGAGCTGTTTTTT. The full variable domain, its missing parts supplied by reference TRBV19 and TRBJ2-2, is DGGITQSPKYLFRKEGQNVTLSCEQNLNHDAMYWYRQDPGQGLRLIYYSQIVNDFQKGDIAEGYSVSREKKESFPLTVTSAQKNPTAFYLCASRNRDRGNGELFFGEGSRLTVL.